This TCR beta chain was retrieved from a study of T cell repertoires in cytomegalovirus infection. Study summary: CMV infection together with matching HLA type was indicated by public TCR beta signatures.

TCRdb re-called the reads with MiXCR, one entry per CDR3 protein. The table lists about 180,000 distinct CDR3 sequences, 13% to 15% of them singletons. This clonotype has at least ten counts. As yet, its antigen is unknown. The study, taken as a whole, reports: The ex vivo response was dominated by HLA-C-restricted CMV-specific TCR beta clonotypes. Based on cumulative public TCR beta family frequency, carriers of CMV plus the relevant HLA were identified.

The germline gives CDR1 SGHTA, CDR2 FQGNSA. The CDR3 covers 13 residues. Deletions cut 1 base from V and 4 bases from J, with 8 bases between. V gene TRBV7-2 combines with J gene TRBJ2-7; the D is unclear. The sample was PBMCs. The clonotype comes from a human donor in good health (CMV status not recorded). Some clones in this sample may be carry-over from other donors' samples. The CDR3 sequence: CASSLGRRYEQYF. For the CDR3, the DNA is TGTGCCAGCAGCTTAGGCCGCAGATACGAGCAGTACTTC.